This entry lists 29 T cell receptor beta chains sequenced from one sample in a study of CD8+CD57+ T cells in acquired aplastic anemia. Genomic DNA constituted the template upon which TCR beta VDJ and CDR3 profiling was performed. TCRdb redid the calling of the reads with MiXCR, one entry per CDR3 protein. The repertoire includes some 220,000 distinct CDR3 sequences, 30% to 40% of them detected once, and 1.1% sits in the top ten. The sample consisted of sorted CD4+, CD8+, or CD8+CD57+ T cells (not recorded which) from PBMCs. The receptor source for this set is a human donor in good health, serving as a control.

This clonotype was detected a few times. The chain links TRBV5-1 to TRBJ1-2; TRBD1 might be the D (5 bases). With 0 bases removed from V and 4 bases from J, the gap between germline ends came to 19 bases. The CDR3 length is 17 residues. CDR1 SGHRS and CDR2 YFSETQ come from the germline V gene. The CDR3 loop is CASSLGGAAGWGYGYTF. CDR3 nucleotide sequence: TGCGCCAGCAGCTTGGGCGGGGCCGCCGGTTGGGGCTATGGCTACACCTTC.

V gene TRBV24-1 combines with J gene TRBJ2-5, with TRBD2 matching over 14 bases. The CDR3 loop spans 17 amino acids. CDR1 is KGHDR, CDR2 SFDVKD, per germline. V was pared by 5 bases and J by 2 bases, with 6 bases of the junction left unmatched. The chain's CDR3 is CATSARGLAGGQETQYF. The CDR3 region has the DNA TGTGCCACCAGTGCCAGAGGACTAGCGGGAGGACAAGAGACCCAGTACTTC.

This chain joins TRBV19 and TRBJ1-1; the match to TRBD1 covers 7 bases. CDR1 is LNHDA, CDR2 SQIVND, per germline (reference sequence). The CDR3 sequence is 12 residues long. The junction had 6 bases not matched to a gene; V was cut back by 10 bases and J by 4 bases. CDR3 region: CATNQGVTEAFF. CDR3 nucleotide sequence: TGTGCCACCAATCAGGGGGTCACTGAAGCTTTCTTT.

This clonotype was observed a few times. With a much larger clone just one base away, this may be a read error. The V gene is TRBV7-2, the J gene TRBJ2-3; D remains unclear. V dropped 4 bases and J dropped 2 bases, with 7 bases sitting between them. The CDR3 is made up of 13 amino acids. Germline V gives CDR1 SGHTA, CDR2 FQGNSA. The CDR3 region is CASSSTATDTQYF. The CDR3 DNA follows: TGTGCCAGCAGCTCAACAGCCACAGATACGCAGTATTTT.

This clonotype is a singleton in its sample. This may be a read error: a much more frequent sequence differs by one nucleotide. V is TRBV4-1 and J is TRBJ1-2; a possible D gene is TRBD1 (6 bases). The CDR3 sequence is 14 residues long. Germline CDR1 reads MGHRA; CDR2 reads YSYEKL. The CDR3 spells CSSSPTGYRAGYTF. CDR3 bases: TGCTCCAGCAGCCCCACAGGGTATCGTGCTGGCTACACCTTC.

This clonotype was seen ten or more times. The chain uses TRBV19 and TRBJ1-3; perhaps TRBD1 as D (5 bases). CDR1 LNHDA and CDR2 SQIVND come from the germline V gene (reference sequence). CDR3 length equals 14 residues. V dropped 10 bases and J dropped 1 base, with 14 bases sitting between them. This CDR3 reads CATRGGSSGNTIYF. CDR3 in DNA: TGTGCCACGCGGGGGGGATCTTCTGGAAACACCATATATTTT. Looking up the rest from reference TRBV19 and TRBJ1-3 gives the full variable domain: DGGITQSPKYLFRKEGQNVTLSCEQNLNHDAMYWYRQDPGQGLRLIYYSQIVNDFQKGDIAEGYSVSREKKESFPLTVTSAQKNPTAFYLCATRGGSSGNTIYFGEGSWLTVV.

In this sample, this clonotype turned up many times. The chain uses TRBV12-3 or TRBV12-4 and TRBJ2-1; D gene uncertain. Deletions cut 5 bases from V and 4 bases from J, with 6 bases between. This CDR3 is built from 12 residues. CDR3 protein: CASSTAYNEQFF. The CDR3 bases are TGTGCCAGCAGTACAGCGTACAATGAGCAGTTCTTC.

This chain links TRBV19 with TRBJ2-7; TRBD2 matches at 12 bases. Germline V gene data show CDR1 as LNHDA and CDR2 as SQIVND (reference sequence). CDR3 length equals 14 residues. Germline trimming cut 4 bases from V and 5 bases from J; bases unmatched to any gene: 3. The CDR3 DNA follows: TGTGCCAGTAGTACTAGCGGGAGGGTCGACGAGCAGTACTTC. This gives the protein CASSTSGRVDEQYF.

This clonotype was counted at least ten times. The chain couples TRBV7-9 to TRBJ2-1; D perhaps matches TRBD2 (6 bases). Trimming took 3 bases from V and 7 from J, leaving 16 bases between them. The germline V gene encodes CDR1 SEHNR and CDR2 FQNEAQ (reference sequence). The CDR3 is 15 amino acids. In DNA, the CDR3 is TGTGCCAGCAGCTTGGGACTGGCCGGGGGTAATGAGCAGTTCTTC. Translating gives CASSLGLAGGNEQFF.

The rearrangement joins TRBV11-3 to TRBJ2-5; TRBD1 agrees at 8 bases. The CDR3 sequence is 13 residues long. The germline gives CDR1 SGHNT, CDR2 YENEEA. V was pared by 7 bases and J by 5 bases, with 6 bases of the junction left unmatched. The CDR3 DNA reads TGTGCCAGCACGGGCAGGGGGCGGGAGACCCAGTACTTC. Protein sequence: CASTGRGRETQYF.

There are many counts of this clonotype. The chain links TRBV9 to TRBJ2-2, with 7 bases that match TRBD1. Trimming removed 4 bases from V and 7 bases from J; junction bases left unmatched: 13. CDR1 SGDLS and CDR2 YYNGEE come from the germline V gene. The CDR3 loop spans 16 amino acids. Here the CDR3 reads CASSISSQGSGGELFF. CDR3 nucleotides: TGTGCCAGCAGCATTAGCTCACAGGGGTCCGGCGGGGAGCTGTTTTTT.

This clonotype was observed a few times. The genes are TRBV2 and TRBJ1-1, with a weak D call TRBD1 (5 bases). The length of the CDR3 is 17 residues. CDR1 is SNHLY and CDR2 is FYNNEI in the germline V gene. V shed 0 bases and J shed 6 bases, with 20 bases lying between them. In DNA, the CDR3 is TGTGCCAGCAGTGAAGCGCCTTCAGCCGGGGGGTACGCTGAAGCTTTCTTT. It encodes CASSEAPSAGGYAEAFF.

V gene TRBV19 combines with J gene TRBJ1-2; 8 positions match TRBD1. CDR1 is LNHDA and CDR2 is SQIVND in the germline V gene (reference sequence). This CDR3 is 14 amino acids long. Trimming removed 6 bases from V and 3 bases from J; junction bases left unmatched: 6. This chain's CDR3 is CASRRDRTYYGYTF. The CDR3 nucleotides are TGTGCCAGTAGGCGGGACAGGACCTACTATGGCTACACCTTC. The full variable domain, in which reference TRBV19 and TRBJ1-2 provide the parts outside the CDR3, is DGGITQSPKYLFRKEGQNVTLSCEQNLNHDAMYWYRQDPGQGLRLIYYSQIVNDFQKGDIAEGYSVSREKKESFPLTVTSAQKNPTAFYLCASRRDRTYYGYTFGSGTRLTVV.

This clonotype showed up many times. The rearrangement joins TRBV5-1 to TRBJ1-2, with TRBD1 matching over 8 bases. Looked up from germline, CDR1 is SGHRS and CDR2 is YFSETQ. The CDR3 is made up of 14 amino acids. Trimming cost V 5 bases and J 4 bases; bases outside gene matches: 7. CDR3 in amino acids: CASSEQGDGYGYTF. Here the CDR3 DNA reads TGCGCCAGCAGTGAACAGGGGGATGGCTATGGCTACACCTTC.

This clonotype was seen more than once but under ten times. The chain joins TRBV5-4 to TRBJ1-2, with D unresolved. The germline V and J ends were trimmed by 4 bases and 7 bases, with 20 bases remaining between them. Germline assignment: CDR1 SGHNT and CDR2 YYREEE (reference sequence). The CDR3 extends over 15 amino acids. This CDR3 reads CASSPATPPGVGYTF. The CDR3 nucleotides read TGTGCCAGCAGCCCGGCGACCCCTCCCGGGGTTGGCTACACCTTC.

This clonotype was seen only a few times. This CDR3 is missing its conserved last phenylalanine or tryptophan, likely due to a read error. This chain uses TRBV29-1 with TRBJ2-7; 8 nucleotides align to TRBD1. J gave up 3 bases and V 7 bases, and 11 bases lay outside the gene matches. The length of the CDR3 is 14 residues. Per germline, CDR1 SQVTM and CDR2 ANQGSEA. This CDR3 is CSGTPDREIYEQYL. CDR3 in DNA: TGCAGCGGGACCCCGGACAGGGAAATCTACGAGCAGTACCTC.

In the case of this clonotype: No conserved phenylalanine or tryptophan is present at the end of the CDR3, so a read error is the likely explanation. The CDR3 spells CASSPGIRGPCEQYL. CDR3 DNA sequence: TGCGCCAGCAGTCCCGGGATCCGGGGGCCCTGCGAGCAGTACCTC. This chain joins TRBV10-1 and TRBJ2-7, with D perhaps given as TRBD1 or TRBD2 (6 bases each). Per germline, CDR1 WNHNN and CDR2 SYGVQD (reference sequence). CDR3 length equals 15 residues. The V and J ends lost 5 bases and 6 bases respectively, with 20 bases between them.

The chain uses TRBV10-3 and TRBJ1-1; D unclear. The CDR3 has 13 residues. V was clipped by 6 bases and J by 2 bases, with 10 bases between them. Germline V gene sequence: CDR1 ENHRY, CDR2 SYGVKD. The CDR3 reads CAISMVGNTEAFF. The CDR3 nucleotides are TGTGCCATCAGCATGGTGGGTAACACTGAAGCTTTCTTT.

The table lists this clonotype with a few counts. This chain uses TRBV30 with TRBJ1-2, with 10 nucleotides matching TRBD1. Germline trimming cut 7 bases from V and 9 bases from J; bases unmatched to any gene: 14. The CDR3 is made up of 14 amino acids. Germline V gene sequence: CDR1 GTSNPN, CDR2 SVGIG (reference sequence). This CDR3 reads CASPTRDRGKSYTF. The CDR3 DNA reads TGTGCCTCACCTACCCGGGACAGGGGTAAGAGCTACACCTTC.

This clonotype was seen at least ten times. The chain uses TRBV29-1 and TRBJ2-2; possibly TRBD1 for D (6 bases). CDR3 size: 13 residues. V gave up 7 bases and J gave up 5 bases, with 14 bases separating them. The germline V gene has CDR1 SQVTM and CDR2 ANQGSEA. CDR3 in amino acids: CSASRQGTGELFF. The CDR3 DNA reads TGCAGCGCCTCACGCCAGGGGACCGGGGAGCTGTTTTTT.

The chain uses TRBV19 and TRBJ2-1, with 11 bases aligning to TRBD1. CDR3 size: 16 residues. V lost 1 base, J lost 6 bases, and 5 bases stayed unmatched. CDR1 and CDR2 from the germline V gene are LNHDA and SQIVND (reference sequence). CDR3 sequence: CASSIVTGTGGNEQFF. CDR3 nucleotide sequence: TGTGCCAGTAGTATAGTTACCGGGACAGGGGGCAATGAGCAGTTCTTC. The whole variable domain, remainder taken from reference TRBV19 and TRBJ2-1, is DGGITQSPKYLFRKEGQNVTLSCEQNLNHDAMYWYRQDPGQGLRLIYYSQIVNDFQKGDIAEGYSVSREKKESFPLTVTSAQKNPTAFYLCASSIVTGTGGNEQFFGPGTRLTVL.

Concerning this clonotype: This could be a read error, since a much larger clone is one nucleotide away. The V and J genes are TRBV5-4 and TRBJ1-2, with 10 bases fitting TRBD1. CDR1 is SGHNT and CDR2 is YYREEE in the germline V gene (reference sequence). V was clipped by 5 bases and J by 5 bases; unmatched bases: 12. This CDR3 has 16 residues. The CDR3 sequence is CASRTKRTGGVYGYTF. CDR3 bases: TGTGCCAGCAGGACCAAACGGACAGGGGGAGTTTATGGCTACACCTTC.

The rearrangement links TRBV5-4 to TRBJ2-2, with D possibly being TRBD2 (6 bases). CDR3 length: 15 amino acids. Germline CDR1 reads SGHNT; CDR2 reads YYREEE (reference sequence). The V gene lost 4 bases and the J gene lost 6 bases, with 16 bases spanning the gap. The CDR3 loop is CASSVGGSGPGELFF. In DNA form, the CDR3 reads TGTGCCAGCAGCGTAGGAGGGTCCGGCCCCGGGGAGCTGTTTTTT.

This clonotype has a count of ten or more. The chain uses TRBV20-1 and TRBJ1-5, with 9 bases that match TRBD1. The CDR3 covers 14 residues. V trimming: 1 base; J trimming: 7 bases; junction bases outside the gene matches: 5. Germline V CDR1 and CDR2: DFQATT, SNEGSKA (reference sequence). The CDR3 nucleotides read TGCAGTGCTAGAGGGGACAGGGTGGGACAGCCCCAGCATTTT. Translated: CSARGDRVGQPQHF.

This clonotype was seen many times. The chain joins TRBV12-3 or TRBV12-4 to TRBJ1-1; D might be TRBD1 (5 bases). Trimming took off 0 bases at V and 5 bases at J, with 10 bases between the two ends. The CDR3 is 14 residues long. CDR3 loop: CASSLALGQTEAFF. CDR3 DNA: TGTGCCAGCAGTTTAGCGCTGGGGCAGACTGAAGCTTTCTTT.

The table lists this clonotype with many counts. This chain joins TRBV11-2 and TRBJ2-3; TRBD1 agrees at 9 bases. After removal of 4 bases from V and 2 bases from J, the junction contained 4 bases not matched to a gene. This CDR3 is built from 15 residues. Germline assignment: CDR1 SGHAT and CDR2 FQNNGV. DNA for the CDR3: TGTGCCAGCAGCTCGACAGGGGGGATCACAGATACGCAGTATTTT. It is translated as CASSSTGGITDTQYF.

The chain couples TRBV6-4 to TRBJ1-1, with D tentatively TRBD1 (5 bases). Trimming took 6 bases from V and 6 from J, leaving 17 bases between them. This CDR3 contains 14 residues. Germline values: CDR1 MRHNA, CDR2 SNTAGT. CDR3 sequence (DNA): TGTGCCAGCAGCATTGAGATGGGGGAGGCTGAAGCTTTCTTT. This encodes CASSIEMGEAEAFF.

In its sample, this clonotype was seen many times. This chain's CDR3 is CASSTPGQGGDTQYF. The CDR3 DNA reads TGTGCCAGTAGTACCCCGGGACAGGGAGGAGATACGCAGTATTTT. The rearrangement links TRBV19 to TRBJ2-3, with 9 bases identical to TRBD1. The CDR3 sequence is 15 residues long. CDR1 and CDR2 (germline): LNHDA, SQIVND (reference sequence). With V trimmed by 4 bases and J by 5 bases, 7 bases remained unmatched.

This clonotype was recorded a few times. This rearrangement joins TRBV14 to TRBJ2-7; TRBD1 agrees at 9 bases. J gave up 5 bases and V 1 base, and 9 bases lay outside the gene matches. The CDR3 covers 16 residues. In germline, CDR1 is SGHDN, CDR2 FVKESK. The CDR3 DNA follows: TGTGCCAGCAGCCAAGGTCTACGGGACAGGGCCCACGAGCAGTACTTC. Translation gives CASSQGLRDRAHEQYF. Using reference TRBV14 and TRBJ2-7 for the parts outside the CDR3, the full variable domain is EAGVTQFPSHSVIEKGQTVTLRCDPISGHDNLYWYRRVMGKEIKFLLHFVKESKQDESGMPNNRFLAERTGGTYSTLKVQPAELEDSGVYFCASSQGLRDRAHEQYFGPGTRLTVT.